The 4 T cell receptor beta chains listed next were all sequenced from one sample in a study of metastatic and nonmetastatic thyroid tumors (dated by TCRdb to 2018 to 2020). Before undergoing thyroid surgery, none of the patients had been given any kind of treatment. Library generation was performed with PCR. Sequencing used an Illumina HiSeq 4000. The public reads were reanalyzed by TCRdb: fastp trimming at Q25, MiXCR alignment, in-frame beta chains only. This sample comprises approximately 86,000 clones, 9.5% to 15% of them detected only once. The ten top clones hold around 8.8% of the sample. The sample consisted of tumor tissue. These receptor sequences come from a female donor with papillary thyroid cancer or a benign thyroid nodule (not recorded which). Some clones in this sample may be carry-over from other donors' samples.

This clone was counted ten times or more. Other DNA sequences in the sample encode the same CDR3. This chain uses TRBV7-9 with TRBJ1-5, with D possibly TRBD1 on 5 matching bases. Germline CDR1 SEHNR, CDR2 FQNEAQ (reference sequence). The CDR3 is 13 residues long. V lost 1 base and J 5 bases, leaving 6 bases between the germline ends. CDR3 loop: CASSLGGYQPQHF. The CDR3 DNA is TGTGCCAGCAGCTTAGGGGGGTATCAGCCCCAGCATTTT.

The genes are TRBV12-3 or TRBV12-4 and TRBJ1-5; TRBD1 is a possible D gene (6 bases). The CDR3 is 15 amino acids. V lost 6 bases and J 0 bases, leaving 12 bases between the germline ends. The CDR3 nucleotides read TGTGCCAGCAGACCAAAAGGGGGTAGCAATCAGCCCCAGCATTTT. Translation gives CASRPKGGSNQPQHF.

Worth noting for this clone: A junction boundary mismatches the germline segment, possibly from a read error. The V call is TRBV5-5, the J call TRBJ2-7, with TRBD1 as a possible D gene (6 bases). Germline values: CDR1 SGHKS, CDR2 YYEKEE (reference sequence). The CDR3 runs 15 residues. The CDR3 spells CASSLQQGLSYEQYF. The CDR3 DNA reads TGTGCCAGCAGCTTGCAGCAGGGGCTATCCTACGAGCAATACTTC.

This clone was detected only a few times. The chain links TRBV6-4 to TRBJ1-1; D ambiguous. Germline-derived CDR1 and CDR2 are MRHNA and SNTAGT. The CDR3 sequence is 14 residues long. V was clipped by 7 bases and J by 3 bases, with 15 bases between them. The CDR3 here is CASTPGVGDTEAFF. The CDR3 nucleotides are TGTGCCAGCACCCCCGGGGTAGGAGACACTGAAGCTTTCTTT.